This is a list of T cell receptor beta chains from one sample in a study of PD-1 blockade in classical Hodgkin lymphoma. Only in-frame clones appear in the TCRdb table, and some are missing; sequencing was by immunoSEQ multiplex PCR. Altogether tens of thousands of clones are present, just over 85% being singletons, with the ten largest covering 6% to 8%. The sequencing used peripheral blood mononuclear cells (PBMCs), collected before the second cycle of nivolumab. Receptors were obtained from a human donor with classical Hodgkin lymphoma. The CDR3 runs from the conserved cysteine through the conserved F or W. The D gene is left open where the match is weak. The size field is filled for only some rows; it gives once, few, many or a size class.

.	TRBV11-1	TRBJ2-7	few	TGTGCCAGCAGCTTAGCAGGTCGTTACAACCTCTACGAGCAGTACTTC	CASSLAGRYNLYEQYF
TRBD2	TRBV11-1	TRBJ2-3	.	TGTGCCAGCAGCCCGAACTTAGGACTAGCGGGAGGAGCAGATACGCAGTATTTT	CASSPNLGLAGGADTQYF
TRBD1	TRBV4-2	TRBJ2-7	.	TGTGCCAGCGGACCCGGGACAGGGAAAAGTTGGCAGTACTTC	CASGPGTGKSWQYF
TRBD1	TRBV5-1	TRBJ1-1	.	TGCGCCAGCAGCTTGGCGACAGGGCGTAGCACTGAAGCTTTCTTT	CASSLATGRSTEAFF
.	TRBV7-9	TRBJ2-7	.	TGTGCCAGCAGCCCGCTTGGCGAGCAGTACTTC	CASSPLGEQYF
TRBD2	TRBV27	TRBJ2-7	.	TGTGCCAGCTCAGTAGCGGGAGGGTACTACGAGCAGTACTTC	CASSVAGGYYEQYF
.	TRBV7-8	TRBJ2-7	.	TGTGCCAGCAGCTTATTAGAGACCACTTCCTACGAGCAGTACTTC	CASSLLETTSYEQYF
.	TRBV30	TRBJ1-2	.	TGTGCCTGGAGTCCGACCTTCGATGACTATGGCTACACCTTC	CAWSPTFDDYGYTF
.	TRBV28	TRBJ1-1	.	TGTGCCAGCAGCTCTACAGACAGGTCTGAAGCTTTCTTT	CASSSTDRSEAFF
TRBD2	TRBV19	TRBJ2-7	.	TGTGCCAGTAGTGGCGGACTAGCGGAGTACTTC	CASSGGLAEYF
.	TRBV2	TRBJ2-2	.	TGTGCCAGCAGTGAGACCGGGGAGCTGTTTTTT	CASSETGELFF
TRBD1	TRBV7-9	TRBJ2-7	.	TGTGCCAGCAGCTCGCGGGACAGGGCCTACGAGCAGTACTTC	CASSSRDRAYEQYF
.	TRBV5-5	TRBJ2-7	.	TGTGCCAGCAGCCTGACACGACTCGTTGTTGGGTACGAGCAGTACTTC	CASSLTRLVVGYEQYF
.	TRBV6-5	TRBJ2-5	.	TGTGCCAGCAGTTACACCGGGGGCCAAGAGACCCAGTACTTC	CASSYTGGQETQYF
.	TRBV5-5	TRBJ1-5	few	TGTGCCAGCAGCTTGGTGGAAGGGTTTCGGCCCCAGCATTTT	CASSLVEGFRPQHF
.	TRBV13	TRBJ1-1	once	TGTGCCAGCAGCTCTAGACCGAACACTGAAGCTTTCTTT	CASSSRPNTEAFF
.	TRBV11-3	TRBJ2-5	.	TGTGCCAGCAGCTTAGTTCCAGGCCAAGAGACCCAGTACTTC	CASSLVPGQETQYF
.	TRBV30	TRBJ2-5	.	TGTGCCTGGACCTTGGGGGCCGCGGAGACCCAGTACTTC	CAWTLGAAETQYF
.	TRBV5-4	TRBJ2-7	.	TGTGCCAGCAGCTTTAGGTACGATCACGAGCAGTACTTC	CASSFRYDHEQYF
TRBD2	TRBV30	TRBJ2-1	.	TGTGCCTGGAGGATCCCCCGACTAGCGGGAGGGCCTGGGCAGTTCTTC	CAWRIPRLAGGPGQFF
.	TRBV6-4	TRBJ2-1	.	TGTGCCAGCAGTGACTCAGCGGGCTCCTACAATGAGCAGTTCTTC	CASSDSAGSYNEQFF
.	TRBV11-2	TRBJ2-5	.	TGTGCCAGCAGCTCCAAGTGGGACGGAATAGATCAAGAGACCCAGTACTTC	CASSSKWDGIDQETQYF
TRBD1	TRBV6-6	TRBJ2-3	.	TGTGCCACCAAACCGGGACAGGGAGAGACAGATACGCAGTATTTT	CATKPGQGETDTQYF
TRBD2	TRBV30	TRBJ2-1	.	TGTGCCTGGAGGAAAGCGGGGACCTACAATGAGCAGTTCTTC	CAWRKAGTYNEQFF
.	TRBV7-9	TRBJ2-3	.	TGTGCCAGCAGCCCGTTGTCAGATACGCAGTATTTT	CASSPLSDTQYF
TRBD2	TRBV4-1	TRBJ2-7	.	TGCGCCAGCAGCCAAGCGGATTTCCTAGCGGGATCCTACGAGCAGTACTTC	CASSQADFLAGSYEQYF
TRBD2	TRBV11-2	TRBJ2-7	.	TGTGCCAGCAGCCATGGACTAGCGGGAGCTTACGAGCAGTACTTC	CASSHGLAGAYEQYF
TRBD1	TRBV10-1	TRBJ1-1	.	TGCGCCAGCAGTGACGGGACAGTGAACACTGAAGCTTTCTTT	CASSDGTVNTEAFF
TRBD1	TRBV7-3	TRBJ2-3	.	TGTGCCAGCAGCCGAGCCCCGGGACAGGGGGTGGATACGCAGTATTTT	CASSRAPGQGVDTQYF
.	TRBV20-1	TRBJ2-7	.	TGCAGTGCTAGAGGTCCCCTCGAGCAGTACTTC	CSARGPLEQYF
.	TRBV2	TRBJ2-3	.	TGTGCCAGCAGTGAAGCCGTGACTGGGGATACGCAGTATTTT	CASSEAVTGDTQYF
.	TRBV7-6	TRBJ1-2	.	TGTGCCAGCAGCCTACCCAACGGGTGGGGAGGCTACACCTTC	CASSLPNGWGGYTF
.	TRBV15	TRBJ2-1	once	TGTGCCACCAGCAGAGGGGGTTACAATGAGCAGTTCTTC	CATSRGGYNEQFF
.	TRBV6-5	TRBJ2-5	.	TGTGCCAGCAGACCCGAAGAGACCCAGTACTTC	CASRPEETQYF
TRBD1	TRBV11-2	TRBJ2-7	once	TGTGCCAGCAGCTTATGGGGAAACAGGGGACACGAGCAGTACTTC	CASSLWGNRGHEQYF
.	TRBV5-8	TRBJ1-5	.	TGTGCCAGCAGCTTAGCCAGGTTGGATAGGCTCGGTCAGCCCCAGCATTTT	CASSLARLDRLGQPQHF
TRBD1	TRBV6-1	TRBJ1-5	few	TGTGCCAGCGGGTCGGACAGGACTCAGCCCCAGCATTTT	CASGSDRTQPQHF
TRBD1	TRBV5-1	TRBJ2-1	.	TGCGCCAGCAGCCTACCGCCGGGACAGGGTAATGAGCAGTTCTTC	CASSLPPGQGNEQFF
.	TRBV10-2	TRBJ2-1	.	TGCGCCAGCAGTTTAAACCGACTGAATGAGCAGTTCTTC	CASSLNRLNEQFF
.	TRBV5-6	TRBJ2-7	.	TGTGCCAGCAGCTTGGGCGGACAGTGGTACGAGCAGTACTTC	CASSLGGQWYEQYF